Listed here are 11 T cell receptor beta chains from one sample, sequenced in a study of shared clonotypes between healthy human individuals. Repertoires were generated with immunoSEQ multiplex PCR, while TCRdb's copy carries only in-frame clones and drops some. The top ten hold 10% to 15% of the sample, which has approximately 500,000 clones, around 74% seen once. The specimen sequenced was PBMCs. All receptors derive from a middle-aged woman in good health. Some clones in this sample may be carry-over from other donors' samples.

This clone was seen at least ten times. The rearrangement links TRBV4-2 to TRBJ2-5, with no clear D. This CDR3 contains 12 residues. The V end was cut by 0 bases, the J end by 3 bases, with 2 bases between. CDR1 is LGHNA and CDR2 is YNFKEQ in the germline V gene. CDR3 in DNA: TGTGCCAGCAGCCAAGATAAAGAGACCCAGTACTTC. Translated: CASSQDKETQYF.

V is TRBV6-5 and J is TRBJ2-5, with 8 bases identical to TRBD2. Gene TRBJ2-7 matches the end of the DNA better, so the J call may be wrong. The CDR3 spans 15 residues. Germline CDR1 MNHEY, CDR2 SVGAGI. Here the CDR3 DNA reads TGTGCCAGCAGATCCAGCGGGGGCATATATTACGAGCAGTACTTC. Amino acids: CASRSSGGIYYEQYF.

The chain carries TRBV29-1 and TRBJ2-1; 12 bases are a match to TRBD2. V dropped 6 bases and J dropped 3; count of bases not matched to a gene: 3. This CDR3 has 14 amino acids. Germline CDR1 SQVTM, CDR2 ANQGSEA. The CDR3 DNA is TGCAGCGTCTTGACTAGCGGGAGCTACAATGAGCAGTTCTTC. Its translation is CSVLTSGSYNEQFF.

The rearrangement uses TRBV7-3 and TRBJ2-5; no clear D. The V gene's germline CDR1 is SGHTA and CDR2 FQGTGA. The V end lost 1 base, the J end lost 2 bases, and 8 bases lay between the germline ends. The CDR3 has 14 residues. CDR3 DNA sequence: TGTGCCAGCAGCTTAAAGGGCAGACAAGAGACCCAGTACTTC. Its translation is CASSLKGRQETQYF. Complete variable domain (other parts from reference TRBV7-3 and TRBJ2-5): GAGVSQTPSNKVTEKGKYVELRCDPISGHTALYWYRQSLGQGPEFLIYFQGTGAADDSGLPNDRFFAVRPEGSVSTLKIQRTERGDSAVYLCASSLKGRQETQYFGPGTRLLVL.

The chain links TRBV28 to TRBJ1-1; D is undetermined. From germline, CDR1 is MDHEN and CDR2 SYDVKM. V was pared by 7 bases and J by 11 bases, with 17 bases between. This CDR3 has 12 residues. CDR3 in amino acids: CASNAWDRSAFF. DNA for the CDR3: TGTGCCAGCAACGCCTGGGATAGATCGGCTTTCTTT.

The count of this clone is one. V usage is TRBV7-3 and J usage is TRBJ2-3; 9 positions match TRBD1. V was pared by 4 bases and J by 5 bases, with 7 bases of the junction left unmatched. The germline gives CDR1 SGHTA, CDR2 FQGTGA. The CDR3 has 15 amino acids. The CDR3 nucleotides read TGTGCCAGCAGCTCGAACAGGGGGCTGGGAGATACGCAGTATTTT. Its translation: CASSSNRGLGDTQYF. Drawing the rest from reference TRBV7-3 and TRBJ2-3, the complete variable domain is GAGVSQTPSNKVTEKGKYVELRCDPISGHTALYWYRQSLGQGPEFLIYFQGTGAADDSGLPNDRFFAVRPEGSVSTLKIQRTERGDSAVYLCASSSNRGLGDTQYFGPGTRLTVL.

The V gene is TRBV30, the J gene TRBJ1-4, with D perhaps matching TRBD1 (5 bases). Between the trimmed V and J ends, which lost 2 bases and 7 bases, there was a span of 17 bases. The germline V gene has CDR1 GTSNPN and CDR2 SVGIG (reference sequence). The CDR3 sequence is 15 residues long. The CDR3 bases are TGTGCCTGGAGTCTCCTTGGGAGGGGAAGTGAAAAACTGTTTTTT. This translates into CAWSLLGRGSEKLFF.

The chain has TRBV28 and TRBJ2-3; D is unclear. Germline assignment: CDR1 MDHEN and CDR2 SYDVKM. The CDR3 has 13 residues. The ends were cut back, 10 bases at V and 6 bases at J, with 17 bases in the middle. The CDR3 nucleotides read TGTGCCACGCGAAGGCAGTATGCGGATACGCAGTATTTT. It encodes CATRRQYADTQYF.

This chain links TRBV5-1 with TRBJ1-2, with 7 bases matching TRBD1. Unmatched junction bases numbered 14, after V lost 4 bases and J lost 5 bases. Germline V CDR1 and CDR2: SGHRS, YFSETQ. The CDR3 has 16 amino acids. CDR3 nucleotides: TGCGCCAGCAGCCCCACCGGGACAGCTACCCGTTATGGCTACACCTTC. Protein: CASSPTGTATRYGYTF.

This clone was recorded only once. CDR3 amino acids: CASSLPGSGGSTDTQYF. The CDR3 DNA reads as TGTGCCAGCAGTTTACCAGGGTCGGGGGGTAGCACAGATACGCAGTATTTT. The V call is TRBV27, the J call TRBJ2-3; TRBD2 agrees at 7 bases. CDR1 and CDR2 from the germline V gene are MNHEY and SMNVEV (reference sequence). J lost 0 bases, V lost 2 bases, and 8 bases had no gene match. The CDR3 contains 17 residues.

J is TRBJ1-2 and V is TRBV28; D ambiguous. This CDR3 has 13 amino acids. Trimming shortened V by 4 bases and J by 2 bases, and 8 bases separated the two germline ends. From germline, CDR1 is MDHEN and CDR2 SYDVKM. The CDR3 here is CASSSRTNYGYTF. CDR3 sequence (DNA): TGTGCCAGCAGTTCCCGGACGAACTATGGCTACACCTTC.